A single T cell receptor (beta chain) is shown here with its context. The method was immunoSEQ multiplex PCR; TCRdb's version includes in-frame clones alone and lacks a portion of them. The sample comprises more than 140,000 clones, around nine tenths of which are singletons, and more than 1.5% rests with the top ten. The data originate from a study of blood T cell repertoires in COVID-19. Germline assignment: CDR1 SEHNR and CDR2 FQNEAQ (reference sequence). The V and J ends lost 2 bases and 3 bases respectively, with 16 bases between them. The CDR3 sequence is 16 residues long. The TCR originated in a woman in her sixties with acute or convalescent COVID-19. Sequencing was performed on peripheral blood. The chain combines TRBV7-9 with TRBJ1-2; D is unresolved. CDR3 sequence: CASSLSRQRPDYGYTF. The CDR3 DNA follows: TGTGCCAGCAGCTTAAGTCGGCAGCGGCCCGACTATGGCTACACCTTC.